This record concerns one T cell receptor (beta chain) sequence. The repertoire was sequenced with immunoSEQ multiplex PCR; TCRdb's copy has only in-frame clones and lacks some. The repertoire has over 30,000 clones, roughly 81% of them found once; the top ten carry less than 6%. The source of the sample is a study of sequential checkpoint blockade in melanoma. This CDR3 has 15 residues. V was trimmed by 5 bases and J by 9 bases, leaving 17 bases between them. Germline lookup yields CDR1 SEHNR and CDR2 FQNEAQ (reference sequence). Treatment indicated: randomized to nivolumab then ipilimumab (arm A) or the reverse (arm B). No patient had prior DNA-damaging chemotherapy.

This specimen was CD8+ T cells sorted from blood (inferred from file names), taken from a patient given nivolumab and ipilimumab in sequence. The receptor comes from a human donor with melanoma. The rearrangement joins TRBV7-9 to TRBJ1-6; no reliable D call. In nucleotides, the CDR3 is TGTGCCAGCAGCCCGGACTCCCGGTCGGGTTCACCCCTCCACTTT. Protein product: CASSPDSRSGSPLHF.